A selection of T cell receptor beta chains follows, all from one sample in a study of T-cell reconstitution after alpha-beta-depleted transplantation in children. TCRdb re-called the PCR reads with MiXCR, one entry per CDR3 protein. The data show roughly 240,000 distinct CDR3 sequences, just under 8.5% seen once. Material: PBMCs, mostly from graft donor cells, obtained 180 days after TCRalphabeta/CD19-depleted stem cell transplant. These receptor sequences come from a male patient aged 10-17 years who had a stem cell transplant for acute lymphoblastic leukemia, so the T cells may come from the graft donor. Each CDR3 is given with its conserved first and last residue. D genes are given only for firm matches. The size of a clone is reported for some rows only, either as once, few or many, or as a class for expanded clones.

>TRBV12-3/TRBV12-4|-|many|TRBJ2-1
TGTGCCAGCACCCAGGCGGTTGAGCAGTTCTTC
CASTQAVEQFF
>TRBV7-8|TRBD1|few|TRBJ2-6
TGTGCCAGCAGCTTTAGGACAGGGGCCGGGGCCAACGTCCTGACTTTC
CASSFRTGAGANVLTF
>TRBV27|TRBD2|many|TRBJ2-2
TGTGCCAGCACCGAGCTCATCCGGCGGGAGACTAGCGGGGAGCTGTTTTTT
CASTELIRRETSGELFF
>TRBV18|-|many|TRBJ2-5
TGTGCCAGCTCTCTTCCGGGACCGAGTCAAGAGACCCAGTACTTC
CASSLPGPSQETQYF
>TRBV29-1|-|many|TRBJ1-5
TGCAGCGTGACCGTGATCTATAGCAATCAGCCCCAGCATTTT
CSVTVIYSNQPQHF
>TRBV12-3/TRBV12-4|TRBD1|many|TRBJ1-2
TGTGCCAGCAGTCCCGGACAGGGGAGGGGCTATGGCTACACCTTC
CASSPGQGRGYGYTF
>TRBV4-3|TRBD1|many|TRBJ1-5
TGCGCCAGCAGCCAAAGCGCAGGGGGACTAGTTCAGCCCCAGCATTTT
CASSQSAGGLVQPQHF
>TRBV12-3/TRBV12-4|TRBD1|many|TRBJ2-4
TGTGCCAGCAGTCCAACGGACAGGAGGCAAAACATTCAGTACTTC
CASSPTDRRQNIQYF
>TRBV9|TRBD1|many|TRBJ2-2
TGTGCCAGCACTTCCGGGACAGGGACCCTCCCCGGGGAGCTGTTTTTT
CASTSGTGTLPGELFF
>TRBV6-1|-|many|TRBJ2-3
TGTGCCAGCACGGCCCCTCCGGGACACTTAGCAGATACGCAGTATTTT
CASTAPPGHLADTQYF
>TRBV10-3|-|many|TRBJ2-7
TGTGCCATCAGTGAGTCGAGGGGTTCGTCCTACGAGCAGTACTTC
CAISESRGSSYEQYF
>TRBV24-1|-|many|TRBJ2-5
TGTGCCACCAGTGATTTTACAGGAAAGACCCAGTACTTC
CATSDFTGKTQYF
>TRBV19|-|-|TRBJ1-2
TGTGCCAGTAGTATAGCAACCAGGAACTATGGCTACACCTTC
CASSIATRNYGYTF
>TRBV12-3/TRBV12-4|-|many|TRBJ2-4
TGTGCCAGCAGTTTGTTGAGGGCAGTAGACACTCAGTACTTC
CASSLLRAVDTQYF
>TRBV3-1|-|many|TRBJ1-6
TGTGCCAGCAGCCTCACCCAGGGACGGAATTCACCCCTCCACTTT
CASSLTQGRNSPLHF
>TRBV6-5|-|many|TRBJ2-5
TGTGCCAGCAGTTACTCTGGGCGCAGAGAGACCCAGTACTTC
CASSYSGRRETQYF
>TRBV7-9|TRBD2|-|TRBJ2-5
TGTGCCAGCAGCTTCATAGCGGGGGGGAGAGAAGAGACCCAGTACTTC
CASSFIAGGREETQYF
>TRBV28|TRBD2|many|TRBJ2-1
TGTGCCAGCAGTCTTTTAGGACTAGCGGGAGCTTTACCGTACCGGGGGGAGCAGTTCTTC
CASSLLGLAGALPYRGEQFF
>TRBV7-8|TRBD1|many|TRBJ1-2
TGTGCCAGCAGCACAGGGGGCGGCTATGGCTACACCTTC
CASSTGGGYGYTF
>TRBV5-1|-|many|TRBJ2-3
TGCGCCAGCAGCTTCAGGGCGCGCGGGATAGATACGCAGTATTTT
CASSFRARGIDTQYF
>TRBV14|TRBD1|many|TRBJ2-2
TGTGCCAGCAGTCGACAGGGGTTTAACACCGGGGAGCTGTTTTTT
CASSRQGFNTGELFF
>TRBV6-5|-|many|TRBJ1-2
TGTGCCAGCAGTTACTTGGCCCGCAGCGCGGCCAAGTTTTATGGCTACACCTTC
CASSYLARSAAKFYGYTF
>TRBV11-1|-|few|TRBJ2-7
TGTGCCAGCAGCTTTGGATCGAGCTCCTACGAGCAGTACTTC
CASSFGSSSYEQYF
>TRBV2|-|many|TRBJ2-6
TGTGCCAGCACCTCTAGACAGGGACTGATTTCTGGGGCCAACGTCCTGACTTTC
CASTSRQGLISGANVLTF
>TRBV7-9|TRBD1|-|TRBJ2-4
TGTGCCAGCAGCTCAAAGGGGACAGGGGTAAACATTCAGTACTTC
CASSSKGTGVNIQYF
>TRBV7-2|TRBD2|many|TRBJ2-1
TGTGCCAGCAGCTTAGTAATAGCGGGGGGGCGAGGTGAGCAGTTCTTC
CASSLVIAGGRGEQFF
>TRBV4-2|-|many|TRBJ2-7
TGTGCCAGCAGCCAAGCCTTCCTGAGCGGTTTATTCTACGAGCAGTACTTC
CASSQAFLSGLFYEQYF
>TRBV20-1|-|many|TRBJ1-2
TGCAGTGCTCGTCGGGTGGACTATGGCTACACCTTC
CSARRVDYGYTF
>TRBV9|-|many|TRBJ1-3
TGTGCCAGCAGCTTTCGAGACATGCGATCTCCCGGAAACACCATATATTTT
CASSFRDMRSPGNTIYF
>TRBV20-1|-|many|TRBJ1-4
TGCAGTGCTAGAGATCTACGGCGACTTGAAAAACTGTTTTTT
CSARDLRRLEKLFF
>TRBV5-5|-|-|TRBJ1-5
TGTGCCAGCAGCTTGACTGGGGGCATCAGCAATCAGCCCCAGCATTTT
CASSLTGGISNQPQHF
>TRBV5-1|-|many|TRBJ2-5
TGCGCCAGCAGCTTACCTAAAGAGACCCAGTACTTC
CASSLPKETQYF
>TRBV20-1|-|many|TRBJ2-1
TGCAGTGCTAGTAGAGGTAGGAACAATGAGCAGTTCTTC
CSASRGRNNEQFF
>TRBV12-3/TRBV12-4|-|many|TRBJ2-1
TGTGCCAGCAGTTCCCTGGGCCCTTACAATGAGCAGTTCTTC
CASSSLGPYNEQFF
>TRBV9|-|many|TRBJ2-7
TGTGCCAGCACCTGGCGAGGCCCCCGGCCCTCCTACGAGCAGTACTTC
CASTWRGPRPSYEQYF
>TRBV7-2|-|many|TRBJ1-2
TGTGCCACCCGAGGGTACTATGGCTACACCTTC
CATRGYYGYTF
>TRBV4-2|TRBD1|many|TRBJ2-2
TGTGCCAGCAGCCAAGGAGACAGGGCCCGAGTCACCGGGGAGCTGTTTTTT
CASSQGDRARVTGELFF
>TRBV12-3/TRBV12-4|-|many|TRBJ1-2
TGTGCCAGCAGTTCCCGGGCCTTTAACTATGGCTACACCTTC
CASSSRAFNYGYTF
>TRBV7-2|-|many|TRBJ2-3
TGTGCCAGCAGCTTTGGACAGAAAATATACTACACAGATACGCAGTATTTT
CASSFGQKIYYTDTQYF
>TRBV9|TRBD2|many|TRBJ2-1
TGTGCCAGCACCAGAGCGGGGCTCGGCTACAATGAGCAGTTCTTC
CASTRAGLGYNEQFF
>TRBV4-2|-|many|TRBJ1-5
TGTGCCAGCAGCCGTAGTTATAGCAATCAGCCCCAGCATTTT
CASSRSYSNQPQHF
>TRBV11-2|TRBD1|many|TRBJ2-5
TGTGCCAGCAGCATACTCGGGACAGGGGAAGAGACCCAGTACTTC
CASSILGTGEETQYF
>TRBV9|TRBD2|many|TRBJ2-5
TGTGCCAGCAGCGTAGGACTAGCGGGGAGACCGGCGACCCAGTACTTC
CASSVGLAGRPATQYF
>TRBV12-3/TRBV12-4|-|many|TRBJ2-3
TGTGCCAGCAGTTTAGCCCTCGGCTCTAGCACAGATACGCAGTATTTT
CASSLALGSSTDTQYF
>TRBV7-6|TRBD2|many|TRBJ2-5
TGTGCCAGCAGCTATCCCCAAAGCGGGAGGGCCCGAGAGACCCAGTACTTC
CASSYPQSGRARETQYF
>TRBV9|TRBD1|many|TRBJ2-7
TGTGCCAGCAGCGGAGCCGCCTCGGGACAGGGTTCCCACGAGCAGTACTTC
CASSGAASGQGSHEQYF
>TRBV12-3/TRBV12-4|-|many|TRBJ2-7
TGTGCCAGCAGTTCCACCATCTACGAGCAGTACTTC
CASSSTIYEQYF
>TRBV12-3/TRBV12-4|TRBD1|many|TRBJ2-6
TGTGCCAGCAGTTTGAGGGGACAGTCGAGCTCTGGGGCCAACGTCCTGACTTTC
CASSLRGQSSSGANVLTF
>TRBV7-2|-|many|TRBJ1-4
TGTGCCAGCAGCTTATCCCCACGGTTTGAAAAACTGTTTTTT
CASSLSPRFEKLFF
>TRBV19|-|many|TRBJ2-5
TGTGCCAGTGCCTACAGGAGAGAGACCCAGTACTTC
CASAYRRETQYF
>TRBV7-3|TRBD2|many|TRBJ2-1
TGTGCCAGCAGCTCCCTAGCGGGGGGGAGCAATGAGCAGTTCTTC
CASSSLAGGSNEQFF
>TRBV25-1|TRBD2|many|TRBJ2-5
TGTGCCATGACTAGCGGCCAAGAGACCCAGTACTTC
CAMTSGQETQYF
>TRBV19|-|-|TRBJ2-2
TGTGCCTCGGTCAGGGTAGGGGCCGGGGAGCTGTTTTTT
CASVRVGAGELFF
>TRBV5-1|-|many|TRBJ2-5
TGCGCCAGCAGCTTCGGGGCCAGCCAAGAGACCCAGTACTTC
CASSFGASQETQYF